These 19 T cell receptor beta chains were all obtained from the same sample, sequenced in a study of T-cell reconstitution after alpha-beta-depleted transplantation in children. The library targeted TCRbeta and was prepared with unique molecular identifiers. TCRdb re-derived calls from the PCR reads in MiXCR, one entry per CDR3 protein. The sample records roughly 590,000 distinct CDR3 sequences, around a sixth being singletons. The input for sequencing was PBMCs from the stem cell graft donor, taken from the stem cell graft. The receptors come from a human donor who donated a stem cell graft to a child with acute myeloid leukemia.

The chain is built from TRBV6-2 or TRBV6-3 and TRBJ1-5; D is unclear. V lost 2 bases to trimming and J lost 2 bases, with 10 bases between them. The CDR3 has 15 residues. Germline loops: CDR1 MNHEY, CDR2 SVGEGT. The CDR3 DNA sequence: TGTGCCAGCAGTTACGAAGGTCGGCGCAATCAGCCCCAGCATTTT. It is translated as CASSYEGRRNQPQHF.

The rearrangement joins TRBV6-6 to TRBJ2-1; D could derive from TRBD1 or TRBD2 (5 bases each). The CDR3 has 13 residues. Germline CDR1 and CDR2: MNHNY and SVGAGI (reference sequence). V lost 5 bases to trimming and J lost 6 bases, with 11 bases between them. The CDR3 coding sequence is TGTGCCAGCAGTCCGGGACGGCTCAATGAGCAGTTCTTC. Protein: CASSPGRLNEQFF.

The CDR3 DNA reads TGTGCCAGCAGCTTGGCACAGGCCAATGAGCAGTTCTTC. Protein product: CASSLAQANEQFF. V gene TRBV11-2 combines with J gene TRBJ2-1; tentative D call: TRBD1 (5 bases). The CDR3 length is 13 residues. Germline CDR1 is SGHAT and CDR2 is FQNNGV. V lost 3 bases, J lost 6 bases, and 9 bases lay in between.

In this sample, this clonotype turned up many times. CDR3 loop: CSGRGGDEKLFF. Written as DNA, the CDR3 is TGCAGCGGCCGCGGGGGGGATGAAAAACTGTTTTTT. The gene calls are TRBV29-1 and TRBJ1-4; the D gene is possibly TRBD1 (5 bases). V shed 7 bases and J shed 6 bases, with 12 bases lying between them. Germline V lookup: CDR1 SQVTM, CDR2 ANQGSEA. The CDR3 is 12 amino acids.

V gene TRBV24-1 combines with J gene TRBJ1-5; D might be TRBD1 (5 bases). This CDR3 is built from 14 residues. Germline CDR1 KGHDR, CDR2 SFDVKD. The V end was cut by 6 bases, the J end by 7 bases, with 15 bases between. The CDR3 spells CATSPGGGEQPQHF. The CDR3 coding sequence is TGTGCCACCAGTCCCGGGGGGGGTGAACAGCCCCAGCATTTT.

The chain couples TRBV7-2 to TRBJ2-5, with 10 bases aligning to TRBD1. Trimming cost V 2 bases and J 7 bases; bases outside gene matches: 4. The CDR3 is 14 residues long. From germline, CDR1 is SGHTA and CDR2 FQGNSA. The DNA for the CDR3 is TGTGCCAGCAGCTTAACGGACAGGGGGGCGACCCAGTACTTC. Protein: CASSLTDRGATQYF.

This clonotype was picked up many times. The CDR3 coding sequence is TGCAGCGTCGGCGGCGCGATTACTAGTCAGGCCTACGAGCAGTACTTC. Its protein is CSVGGAITSQAYEQYF. This chain links TRBV29-1 with TRBJ2-7; the D gene is possibly TRBD2 (5 bases). V was clipped by 6 bases and J by 2 bases, with 23 bases between them. The CDR3 sequence is 16 residues long. Germline V gives CDR1 SQVTM, CDR2 ANQGSEA.

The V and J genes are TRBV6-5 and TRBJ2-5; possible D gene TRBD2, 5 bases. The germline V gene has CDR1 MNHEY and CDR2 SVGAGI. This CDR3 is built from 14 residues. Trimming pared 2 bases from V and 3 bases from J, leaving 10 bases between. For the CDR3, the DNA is TGTGCCAGCAGTTACCCGGGATCAAAAGAGACCCAGTACTTC. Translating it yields CASSYPGSKETQYF.

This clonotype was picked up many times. The CDR3 protein is CASRRDRGEDFQETQYF. In nucleotides, the CDR3 is TGTGCCAGCAGACGGGACAGGGGAGAGGACTTCCAAGAGACCCAGTACTTC. The chain has TRBV6-5 and TRBJ2-5; 10 bases map to TRBD1. V lost 6 bases and J lost 1; bases outside the gene matches: 11. CDR3 length: 17 amino acids. The germline CDR1 and CDR2 sequences are MNHEY and SVGAGI.

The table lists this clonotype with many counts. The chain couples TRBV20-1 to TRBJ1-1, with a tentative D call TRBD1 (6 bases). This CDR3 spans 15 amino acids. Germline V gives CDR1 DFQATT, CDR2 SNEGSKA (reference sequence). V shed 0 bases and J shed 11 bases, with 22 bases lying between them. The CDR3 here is CSARDLPFGGLGAFF. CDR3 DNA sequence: TGCAGTGCTAGAGATCTTCCGTTCGGGGGCTTGGGGGCTTTCTTT.

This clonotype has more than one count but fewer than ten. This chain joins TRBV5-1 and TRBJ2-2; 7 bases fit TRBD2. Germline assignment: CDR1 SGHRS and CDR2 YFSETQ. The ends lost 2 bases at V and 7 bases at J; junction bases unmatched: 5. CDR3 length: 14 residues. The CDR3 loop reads CASSLGLDIGELFF. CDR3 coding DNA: TGCGCCAGCAGCTTAGGACTAGATATCGGGGAGCTGTTTTTT.

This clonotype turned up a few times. The CDR3 DNA follows: TGTGCCAGCAGCGTTCGACAGGGGGGCCACGAGCAGTACTTC. The encoded protein is CASSVRQGGHEQYF. The V call is TRBV9, the J call TRBJ2-7; 9 positions match TRBD1. The CDR3 runs 14 residues. Unmatched junction bases numbered 5, after V lost 2 bases and J lost 5 bases. CDR1 and CDR2 (germline): SGDLS, YYNGEE.

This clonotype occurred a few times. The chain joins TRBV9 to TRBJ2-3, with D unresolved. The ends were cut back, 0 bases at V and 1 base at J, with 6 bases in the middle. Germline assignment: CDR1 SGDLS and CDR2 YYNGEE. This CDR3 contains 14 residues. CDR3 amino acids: CASSVVTGTDTQYF. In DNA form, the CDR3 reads TGTGCCAGCAGCGTAGTAACGGGCACAGATACGCAGTATTTT.

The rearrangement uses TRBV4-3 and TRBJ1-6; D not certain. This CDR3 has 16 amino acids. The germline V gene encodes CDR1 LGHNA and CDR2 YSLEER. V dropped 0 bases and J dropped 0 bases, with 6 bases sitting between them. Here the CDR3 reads CASSQESSSYNSPLHF. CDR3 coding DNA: TGCGCCAGCAGCCAAGAAAGTAGCTCCTATAATTCACCCCTCCACTTT.

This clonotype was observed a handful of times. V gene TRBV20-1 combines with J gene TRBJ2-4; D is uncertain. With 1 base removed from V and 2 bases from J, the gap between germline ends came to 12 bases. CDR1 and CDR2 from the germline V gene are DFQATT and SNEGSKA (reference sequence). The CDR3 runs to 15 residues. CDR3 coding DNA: TGCAGTGCTAGAGCACCGAAGAATTCCAAAAACATTCAGTACTTC. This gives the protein CSARAPKNSKNIQYF.

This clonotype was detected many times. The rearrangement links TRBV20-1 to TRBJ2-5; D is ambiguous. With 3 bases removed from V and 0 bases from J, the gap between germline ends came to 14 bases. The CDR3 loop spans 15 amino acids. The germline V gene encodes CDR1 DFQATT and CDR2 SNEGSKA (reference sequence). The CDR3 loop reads CSARARGRYQETQYF. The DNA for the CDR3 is TGCAGTGCTAGGGCCCGAGGACGGTACCAAGAGACCCAGTACTTC.

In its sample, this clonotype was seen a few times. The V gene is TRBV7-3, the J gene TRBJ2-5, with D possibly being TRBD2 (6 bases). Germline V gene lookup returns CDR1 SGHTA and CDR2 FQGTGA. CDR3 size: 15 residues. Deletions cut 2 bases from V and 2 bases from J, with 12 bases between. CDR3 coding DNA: TGTGCCAGCAGCTTAGGCGGGAAGAGGCAAGAGACCCAGTACTTC. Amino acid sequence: CASSLGGKRQETQYF.

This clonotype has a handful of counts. The CDR3 DNA follows: TGTGCCAGCAGCAACCACAGGGGACATGAGCAGTTCTTC. Translated: CASSNHRGHEQFF. This chain uses TRBV11-3 with TRBJ2-1; TRBD1 agrees at 7 bases. Germline trimming cut 5 bases from V and 8 bases from J; bases unmatched to any gene: 6. CDR1 and CDR2 (germline): SGHNT, YENEEA. The CDR3 runs to 13 residues.

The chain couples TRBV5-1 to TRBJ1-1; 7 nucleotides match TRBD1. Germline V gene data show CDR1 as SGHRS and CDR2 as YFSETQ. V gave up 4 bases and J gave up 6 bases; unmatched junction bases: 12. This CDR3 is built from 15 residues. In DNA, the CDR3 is TGCGCCAGCAGCCCAACCCATGGACAGGAGGCTGAAGCTTTCTTT. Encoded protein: CASSPTHGQEAEAFF.